The text below deals with one T cell receptor beta chain. The antigen remains unidentified. The data belong to a study of shared clonotypes between healthy human individuals. The study's findings and limits: Clonotype sharing across a few donors was observed for about 4.8% of naive CD4 clonotypes. Relative to clonotypes present in all four donors, those not shared had lower generation probabilities.

Produced via immunoSEQ multiplex PCR; TCRdb's table is partial and in-frame only. The sample includes approximately 2.1 million clones, approximately 95% of them seen just once. Per the germline V gene, CDR1 is MGHDK and CDR2 is SYGVNS. This CDR3 is 17 amino acids long. V dropped 1 base and J dropped 4; count of bases not matched to a gene: 10. Material for sequencing was naive CD4+ T cells from PBMCs. Subset noted: CD45RA+ positively selected. The rearrangement joins TRBV25-1 to TRBJ2-1; 7 bases line up with TRBD2. This clonotype originated in a young man in good health. Some clones in this sample may be carry-over from other donors' samples. CDR3 in DNA: TGTGCCAGCAGTGAATCAGCGGGGACCCTTCGATACAATGAGCAGTTCTTC. Translated, it gives CASSESAGTLRYNEQFF.